These 22 T cell receptor beta chains came from one sample sequenced in a study of T cell changes during pregnancy in multiple sclerosis. Measured with immunoSEQ multiplex PCR; TCRdb has only the in-frame clones, and not every one. The sample records tens of thousands of clones, around 92% being singletons. Material: CD4+ T cells from peripheral blood mononuclear cells, obtained in the third trimester of pregnancy. These receptor sequences come from a female donor with multiple sclerosis, enrolled in a pregnancy study.

The chain joins TRBV25-1 to TRBJ2-5; 8 positions agree with TRBD2. The ends lost 8 bases at V and 4 bases at J; junction bases unmatched: 12. This CDR3 contains 15 residues. The germline V gene has CDR1 MGHDK and CDR2 SYGVNS. For the CDR3, the DNA is TGTGCCAGCCGTCCCCGACTAGCGAATGGAGAGACCCAGTACTTC. Translation gives CASRPRLANGETQYF. Looking up the rest from reference TRBV25-1 and TRBJ2-5 gives the full variable domain: EADIYQTPRYLVIGTGKKITLECSQTMGHDKMYWYQQDPGMELHLIHYSYGVNSTEKGDLSSESTVSRIRTEHFPLTLESARPSHTSQYLCASRPRLANGETQYFGPGTRLLVL.

The chain carries TRBV2 and TRBJ2-4; D might be TRBD1 (8 bases). CDR1 and CDR2 from the germline V gene are SNHLY and FYNNEI. Trimming removed 4 bases at V and 8 bases at J, with 12 bases between. CDR3 length: 13 residues. This CDR3 is CASSGTGGDIQYF. The CDR3 DNA sequence: TGTGCCAGCAGTGGAACAGGGGGGGACATTCAGTACTTC.

The chain has TRBV5-1 and TRBJ2-5; possibly TRBD1 for D (7 bases). The better agreement between TRBJ2-7 and the DNA end casts doubt on the J call. CDR1 and CDR2 (germline): SGHRS, YFSETQ. There are 13 residues in the CDR3. The CDR3 sequence is CASSLRQGGEQYF. DNA of the CDR3: TGCGCCAGCAGTTTGAGACAGGGAGGCGAGCAGTACTTC.

The chain recombines TRBV6-6 with TRBJ2-7, with 9 bases that match TRBD1. This CDR3 is 15 amino acids long. The V gene end was trimmed by 6 bases and the J gene end by 3 bases; junction bases not matched to a gene: 9. Germline CDR1 MNHNY, CDR2 SVGAGI (reference sequence). The CDR3 here is CASSRTGTGHYEQYF. The CDR3 DNA sequence: TGTGCCAGCAGCCGAACCGGGACAGGGCACTACGAGCAGTACTTC.

This rearrangement joins TRBV5-6 to TRBJ1-2; D remains unclear. The CDR3 sequence is 16 residues long. Trimming removed 0 bases from V and 4 bases from J, with 16 bases in between. The V gene's germline CDR1 is SGHDT and CDR2 YYEEEE. The CDR3 nucleotides read TGTGCCAGCAGCTTGGTGGCAGGCGTCTTGCTCTATGGCTACACCTTC. It is translated as CASSLVAGVLLYGYTF.

The V call is TRBV19, the J call TRBJ2-7; TRBD1 matches 8 bases. Germline-derived CDR1 and CDR2 are LNHDA and SQIVND (reference sequence). V gave up 3 bases and J gave up 3 bases; unmatched junction bases: 10. The CDR3 runs 16 residues. CDR3 residues: CASSIFTGTGHYEQYF. The CDR3 coding sequence is TGTGCCAGTAGTATTTTCACCGGGACAGGACACTACGAGCAGTACTTC.

This CDR3 is CASSISPAGLGQGTNYGYTF. The CDR3 DNA is TGTGCCAGTAGTATATCCCCCGCGGGACTTGGACAGGGAACTAACTATGGCTACACCTTC. The chain joins TRBV19 to TRBJ1-2; 8 nucleotides line up with TRBD1. This CDR3 region has 20 residues. Germline loops: CDR1 LNHDA, CDR2 SQIVND (reference sequence). Trimming cost V 2 bases and J 0 bases; bases outside gene matches: 17.

CDR3 nucleotides: TGTGCCAGCAGCCTGGAGGGGGCGGGGTCCCACGAGCAGTACTTC. Encoded protein: CASSLEGAGSHEQYF. This sequence joins TRBV5-6 and TRBJ2-7, with a possible D match to TRBD1 (7 bases). The V gene's germline CDR1 is SGHDT and CDR2 YYEEEE. The CDR3 sequence is 15 residues long. The V end was cut by 4 bases, the J end by 5 bases, with 19 bases between.

The genes are TRBV7-9 and TRBJ1-2; TRBD1 matches 9 bases. The V and J ends lost 3 bases and 4 bases, in that order; junction bases with no gene match: 9. CDR3 length equals 16 residues. Per germline, CDR1 SEHNR and CDR2 FQNEAQ (reference sequence). In DNA, the CDR3 is TGTGCCAGCAGCTTGACAAACCCGGGACAGGGCTATGGCTACACCTTC. Translation: CASSLTNPGQGYGYTF.

CDR3 amino acids: CASSYSPGGSYEQYF. CDR3 DNA sequence: TGTGCCAGCAGTTACTCGCCAGGGGGGAGCTACGAGCAGTACTTC. The V gene is TRBV6-6, the J gene TRBJ2-7, with D perhaps matching TRBD1 (7 bases). Looked up from germline, CDR1 is MNHNY and CDR2 is SVGAGI (reference sequence). The CDR3 is 15 amino acids. V lost 0 bases and J lost 3, with 12 bases in between.

This chain uses TRBV7-2 with TRBJ1-2; TRBD1 is a possible D gene (5 bases). V was trimmed by 1 base and J by 5 bases, leaving 8 bases between them. CDR3 length: 13 residues. The germline gives CDR1 SGHTA, CDR2 FQGNSA. CDR3 nucleotides: TGTGCCAGCAGCTTAGACAGGCTTTATGGCTACACCTTC. Protein: CASSLDRLYGYTF. The full variable domain, its missing parts supplied by reference TRBV7-2 and TRBJ1-2, is GAGVSQSPSNKVTEKGKDVELRCDPISGHTALYWYRQSLGQGLEFLIYFQGNSAPDKSGLPSDRFSAERTGGSVSTLTIQRTQQEDSAVYLCASSLDRLYGYTFGSGTRLTVV.

This clone was counted at least ten times. This rearrangement joins TRBV9 to TRBJ2-1; 12 bases are a match to TRBD2. J lost 5 bases, V lost 3 bases, and 6 bases had no gene match. Germline values: CDR1 SGDLS, CDR2 YYNGEE. This CDR3 is 16 amino acids long. The CDR3 sequence: CASSGLAGVGDNEQFF. The CDR3 DNA sequence: TGTGCCAGCAGCGGACTAGCGGGGGTAGGAGACAATGAGCAGTTCTTC.

The J gene is TRBJ2-1, the V gene TRBV6-1; 8 bases fit TRBD1. CDR3 length: 18 residues. Germline lookup yields CDR1 MNHNS and CDR2 SASEGT. The V segment lost 2 bases and the J segment 3 bases; nucleotides outside the gene matches: 12. CDR3 sequence: CASSELGAGGLNYNEQFF. Written as DNA, the CDR3 is TGTGCCAGCAGTGAATTGGGTGCAGGGGGCCTCAACTACAATGAGCAGTTCTTC.

The chain carries TRBV7-2 and TRBJ2-5; 10 bases match TRBD2. Germline lookup yields CDR1 SGHTA and CDR2 FQGNSA. The V and J ends lost 5 bases and 5 bases, in that order; junction bases with no gene match: 11. This CDR3 spans 16 amino acids. The CDR3 loop is CASSTSVSGGKETQYF. As DNA, the CDR3 is TGTGCCAGCAGCACGTCGGTTAGCGGGGGGAAGGAGACCCAGTACTTC. The complete variable domain, with remaining parts taken from reference TRBV7-2 and TRBJ2-5, reads GAGVSQSPSNKVTEKGKDVELRCDPISGHTALYWYRQSLGQGLEFLIYFQGNSAPDKSGLPSDRFSAERTGGSVSTLTIQRTQQEDSAVYLCASSTSVSGGKETQYFGPGTRLLVL.

The J gene is TRBJ1-2, the V gene TRBV5-1; D remains unclear. The germline V and J ends were trimmed by 0 bases and 5 bases, with 11 bases remaining between them. Per germline, CDR1 SGHRS and CDR2 YFSETQ. The length of the CDR3 is 14 residues. DNA for the CDR3: TGCGCCAGCAGCTTGGGAACAGCCAGATATGGCTACACCTTC. The encoded protein is CASSLGTARYGYTF.

This clone occurred once. The sample has other DNA sequences that encode this CDR3 too. The chain employs TRBV4-2 and TRBJ1-6, with D perhaps matching TRBD1 (5 bases). Trimming took off 1 base at V and 1 base at J, with 8 bases between the two ends. This CDR3 region has 16 residues. Germline V gives CDR1 LGHNA, CDR2 YNFKEQ. The DNA of the CDR3 is TGTGCCAGCAGCCAAGGGGGGGGATCCTATAATTCACCCCTCCACTTT. Translated: CASSQGGGSYNSPLHF.

The CDR3 region is CSVESGSGANVLTF. The CDR3 DNA reads as TGCAGCGTTGAGAGTGGCTCTGGGGCCAACGTCCTGACTTTC. The V gene is TRBV29-1, the J gene TRBJ2-6; D is ambiguous. CDR1 is SQVTM and CDR2 is ANQGSEA in the germline V gene. The CDR3 has 14 amino acids. The ends were cut back, 3 bases at V and 0 bases at J, with 6 bases in the middle.

The V gene is TRBV5-6, the J gene TRBJ2-5; possible D gene TRBD1, 5 bases. The J call may be mistaken, given a closer DNA end match to TRBJ2-7. Germline CDR1 is SGHDT and CDR2 is YYEEEE. The CDR3 sequence is 13 residues long. CDR3 DNA sequence: TGTGCCAGCAGCTTGAGGACAAACTACGAGCAGTACTTC. Protein sequence: CASSLRTNYEQYF.

The chain couples TRBV6-5 to TRBJ1-6; D is unclear. Looked up from germline, CDR1 is MNHEY and CDR2 is SVGAGI. Trimming took off 2 bases at V and 4 bases at J, with 9 bases between the two ends. This CDR3 spans 15 amino acids. The CDR3 sequence: CASSYNRGYNSPLHF. The CDR3, as DNA: TGTGCCAGCAGTTACAACCGGGGATATAATTCACCCCTCCACTTT.

This chain joins TRBV6-6 and TRBJ1-3; no definite D call. This CDR3 comprises 15 residues. CDR1 is MNHNY and CDR2 is SVGAGI in the germline V gene (reference sequence). The V end was cut by 1 base, the J end by 1 base, with 8 bases between. CDR3 DNA sequence: TGTGCCAGCAGTTACTGGAGAGGGTCTGGAAACACCATATATTTT. It yields the protein CASSYWRGSGNTIYF.

On this clone itself: The same CDR3 arises from other DNA sequences in this sample as well. This sequence joins TRBV29-1 and TRBJ1-1; the D is unclear. The germline V and J ends were trimmed by 4 bases and 0 bases, with 9 bases remaining between them. The CDR3 runs to 13 residues. Germline V lookup: CDR1 SQVTM, CDR2 ANQGSEA. This CDR3 reads CSVAGRLNTEAFF. As DNA, the CDR3 is TGCAGCGTTGCAGGCCGATTGAACACTGAAGCTTTCTTT. The complete variable domain, with remaining parts taken from reference TRBV29-1 and TRBJ1-1, reads SAVISQKPSRDICQRGTSLTIQCQVDSQVTMMFWYRQQPGQSLTLIATANQGSEATYESGFVIDKFPISRPNLTFSTLTVSNMSPEDSSIYLCSVAGRLNTEAFFGQGTRLTVV.

The V and J genes are TRBV5-4 and TRBJ1-2; 11 bases map to TRBD1. J was trimmed by 8 bases and V by 3 bases; bases with no gene match: 12. This CDR3 has 16 amino acids. The germline gives CDR1 SGHNT, CDR2 YYREEE (reference sequence). Here the CDR3 DNA reads TGTGCCAGCAGCTGGACAGGGGGCGAAGGCGCGGGAGGCTACACCTTC. Protein: CASSWTGGEGAGGYTF.